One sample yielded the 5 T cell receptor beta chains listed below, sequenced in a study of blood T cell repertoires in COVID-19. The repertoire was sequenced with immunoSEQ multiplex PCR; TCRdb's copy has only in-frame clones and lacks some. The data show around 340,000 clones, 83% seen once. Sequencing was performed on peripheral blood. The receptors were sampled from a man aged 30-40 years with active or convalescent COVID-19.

The CDR3 DNA is TGTGCCAGCAGCCTGAATGGGCTGCAGGTGGGTGAAGCTTTCTTT. It is translated as CASSLNGLQVGEAFF. The rearrangement joins TRBV6-5 to TRBJ1-1; D gene ambiguous. CDR3 size: 15 residues. V lost 6 bases and J 7 bases, leaving 21 bases between the germline ends. CDR1 MNHEY and CDR2 SVGAGI come from the germline V gene.

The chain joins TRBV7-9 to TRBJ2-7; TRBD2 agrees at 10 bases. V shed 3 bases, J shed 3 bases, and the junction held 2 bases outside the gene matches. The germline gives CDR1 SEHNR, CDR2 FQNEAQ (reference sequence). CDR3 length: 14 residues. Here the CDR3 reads CASSLASGGYEQYF. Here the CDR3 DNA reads TGTGCCAGCAGCTTGGCTAGCGGGGGCTACGAGCAGTACTTC.

CDR3 sequence: CASSQFQVGGTWSYEQYF. Written as DNA, the CDR3 is TGTGCCAGCAGCCAATTCCAGGTGGGGGGAACTTGGTCCTACGAGCAGTACTTC. The chain combines TRBV4-2 with TRBJ2-7; possible D gene TRBD2, 6 bases. Germline V gene lookup returns CDR1 LGHNA and CDR2 YNFKEQ. The CDR3 runs 18 residues. V was cut by 2 bases and J by 1 base, with 21 bases left in between.

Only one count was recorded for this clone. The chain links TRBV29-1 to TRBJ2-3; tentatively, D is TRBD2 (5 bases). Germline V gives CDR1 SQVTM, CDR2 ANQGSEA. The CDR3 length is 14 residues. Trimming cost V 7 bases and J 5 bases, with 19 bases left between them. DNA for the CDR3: TGCAGCGCCACCCGAGGGCATCAAGGAGATACGCAGTATTTT. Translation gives CSATRGHQGDTQYF.

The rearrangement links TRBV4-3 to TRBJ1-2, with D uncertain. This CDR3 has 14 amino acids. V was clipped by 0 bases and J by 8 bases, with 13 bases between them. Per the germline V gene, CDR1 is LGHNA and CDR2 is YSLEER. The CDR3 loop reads CASSQEQEGGGYTF. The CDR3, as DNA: TGCGCCAGCAGCCAAGAGCAGGAGGGAGGCGGCTACACCTTC.